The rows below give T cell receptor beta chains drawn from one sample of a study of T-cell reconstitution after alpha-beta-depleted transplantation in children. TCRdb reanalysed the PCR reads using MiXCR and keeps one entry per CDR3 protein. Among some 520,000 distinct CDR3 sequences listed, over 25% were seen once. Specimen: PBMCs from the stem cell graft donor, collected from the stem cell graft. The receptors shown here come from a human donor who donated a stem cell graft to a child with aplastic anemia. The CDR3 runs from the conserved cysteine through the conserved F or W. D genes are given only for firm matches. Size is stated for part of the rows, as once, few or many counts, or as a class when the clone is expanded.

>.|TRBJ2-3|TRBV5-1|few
CASSLDWGDTQYF
TGCGCCAGCAGCTTGGATTGGGGGGATACGCAGTATTTT
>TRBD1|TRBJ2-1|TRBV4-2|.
CASSQDIRTGQNEQFF
TGTGCCAGCAGCCAAGACATCCGGACAGGTCAAAATGAGCAGTTCTTC
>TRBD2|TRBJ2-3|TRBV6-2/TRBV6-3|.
CASSYGASGGSTDTQYF
TGTGCCAGCAGTTATGGTGCTAGCGGGGGAAGCACAGATACGCAGTATTTT
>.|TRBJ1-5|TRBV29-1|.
CSVEEGNQPQHF
TGCAGCGTTGAAGAGGGTAATCAGCCCCAGCATTTT
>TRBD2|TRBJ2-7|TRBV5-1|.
CASSFGLADVYEQYF
TGCGCCAGCAGCTTCGGACTAGCGGACGTCTACGAGCAGTACTTC
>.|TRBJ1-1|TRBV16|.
CASSHEVNTEAFF
TGTGCCAGCAGCCATGAGGTGAACACTGAAGCTTTCTTT
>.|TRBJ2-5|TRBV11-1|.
CASNAGQLKETQYF
TGTGCCAGCAACGCGGGACAGCTAAAAGAGACCCAGTACTTC
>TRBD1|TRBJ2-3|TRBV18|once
CASSQGTETDTQYF
TGTGCCAGCTCCCAAGGGACAGAAACAGATACGCAGTATTTT
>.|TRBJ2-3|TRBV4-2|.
CASSPTGSAFTDTQYF
TGTGCCAGCAGCCCGACGGGTTCAGCCTTCACAGATACGCAGTATTTT
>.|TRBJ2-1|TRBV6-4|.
CASSEGEKRSSYNEQFF
TGTGCCAGCAGTGAGGGGGAAAAGCGAAGCTCCTACAATGAGCAGTTCTTC
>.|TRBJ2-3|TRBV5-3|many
CARSLSTGGAADTQYF
TGTGCCAGAAGCTTGTCAACGGGGGGCGCGGCAGATACGCAGTATTTT
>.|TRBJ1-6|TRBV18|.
CASSPARGWNSPLHF
TGTGCCAGCTCACCCGCCAGGGGTTGGAATTCACCCCTCCACTTT
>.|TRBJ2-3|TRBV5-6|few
CASSFGSSSTDTQYF
TGTGCCAGCAGCTTCGGCAGTTCTAGCACAGATACGCAGTATTTT
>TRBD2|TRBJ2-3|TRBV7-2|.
CASSGGTSGITDTQYF
TGTGCCAGCAGCGGCGGGACTAGCGGGATCACAGATACGCAGTATTTT
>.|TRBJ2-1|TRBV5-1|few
CASSDPGPSYNEQFF
TGCGCCAGCAGCGACCCCGGGCCCTCCTACAATGAGCAGTTCTTC
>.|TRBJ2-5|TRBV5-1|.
CASRPTAGIQETQYF
TGCGCCAGCAGGCCAACCGCGGGGATACAAGAGACCCAGTACTTC
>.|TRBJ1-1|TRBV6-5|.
CASSYSRTQNTEAFF
TGTGCCAGCAGTTACTCGCGGACTCAGAACACTGAAGCTTTCTTT
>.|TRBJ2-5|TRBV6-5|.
CASSYSYDFRGEETQYF
TGTGCCAGCAGTTACTCCTACGACTTCAGGGGGGAAGAGACCCAGTACTTC
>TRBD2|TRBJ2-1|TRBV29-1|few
CSVGGGTGQGLAGEQFF
TGCAGCGTGGGAGGAGGGACAGGGCAGGGACTAGCGGGAGAGCAGTTCTTC
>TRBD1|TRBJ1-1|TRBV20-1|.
CSACPRDRGLVAFF
TGCAGTGCTTGCCCCCGGGACAGGGGTTTGGTAGCTTTCTTT
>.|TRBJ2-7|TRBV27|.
CASSLSGRDFKQYF
TGTGCCAGCAGTTTATCAGGCCGCGATTTCAAGCAGTACTTC
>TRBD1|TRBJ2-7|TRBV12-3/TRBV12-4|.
CASSPQGQGIGHEQYF
TGTGCCAGCAGTCCCCAGGGACAGGGGATAGGCCACGAGCAGTACTTC
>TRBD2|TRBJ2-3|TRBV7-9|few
CASSSLAGGTDTQYF
TGTGCCAGCAGCTCCCTAGCGGGAGGCACAGATACGCAGTATTTT
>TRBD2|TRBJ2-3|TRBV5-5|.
CASSLPGLVPDTQYF
TGTGCCAGCAGCTTGCCGGGACTAGTCCCAGATACGCAGTATTTT
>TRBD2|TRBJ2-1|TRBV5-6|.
CASSPFSGGMKEQFF
TGTGCCAGCAGCCCTTTTAGCGGGGGCATGAAAGAGCAGTTCTTC
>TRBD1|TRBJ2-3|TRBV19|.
CASSSRDRGIPDTQYF
TGTGCCAGTAGTTCTCGGGACAGGGGGATTCCAGATACGCAGTATTTT
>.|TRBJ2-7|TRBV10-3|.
CAISESVYEQYF
TGTGCCATCAGTGAGTCGGTCTACGAGCAGTACTTC
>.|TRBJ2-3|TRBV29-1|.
CSVEGPGTDTQYF
TGCAGCGTTGAAGGACCCGGCACAGATACGCAGTATTTT
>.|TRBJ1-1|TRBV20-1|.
CSASSQGLVAFF
TGCAGTGCTAGTAGTCAGGGGCTGGTTGCTTTCTTT
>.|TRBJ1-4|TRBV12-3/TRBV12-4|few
CASSLVSRDEKLFF
TGTGCCAGCAGTTTGGTCTCACGGGATGAAAAACTGTTTTTT
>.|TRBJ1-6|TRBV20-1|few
CSASVPTSPLHF
TGCAGTGCTAGTGTACCTACTTCACCCCTCCACTTT
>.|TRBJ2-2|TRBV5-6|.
CASSLAAPGGGEYTGELFF
TGTGCCAGCAGCTTGGCCGCTCCGGGGGGCGGTGAATACACCGGGGAGCTGTTTTTT
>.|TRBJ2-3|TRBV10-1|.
CASSESNTQYF
TGCGCCAGCAGTGAGTCTAATACGCAGTATTTT
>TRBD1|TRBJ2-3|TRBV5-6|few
CASSPVTGGPTDTQYF
TGTGCCAGCAGCCCCGTTACAGGGGGCCCCACAGATACGCAGTATTTT
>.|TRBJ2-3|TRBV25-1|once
CASSDPGRVEADTQYF
TGTGCCAGCAGTGATCCCGGCAGGGTTGAAGCAGATACGCAGTATTTT
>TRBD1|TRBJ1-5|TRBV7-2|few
CASSLPGTGIRHF
TGTGCCAGCAGCTTACCCGGGACAGGGATTCGGCATTTT
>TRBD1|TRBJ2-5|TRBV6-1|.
CASSETGARKTQYF
TGTGCCAGCAGTGAGACAGGGGCCAGGAAGACCCAGTACTTC
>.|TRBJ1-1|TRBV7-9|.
CASSLRSEGTEAFF
TGTGCCAGCAGCTTAAGATCGGAGGGCACTGAAGCTTTCTTT
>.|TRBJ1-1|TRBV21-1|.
CASSKNLRDRAAPRRRAEAFF
TGTGCCAGCAGCAAAAATTTACGCGACAGGGCGGCCCCTCGACGTCGAGCTGAAGCTTTCTTT
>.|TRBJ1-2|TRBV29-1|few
CSAGLSYGYTF
TGCAGCGCAGGGTTAAGCTATGGCTACACCTTC
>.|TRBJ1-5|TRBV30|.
CAWSGLGNQPQHF
TGTGCCTGGAGCGGTCTGGGCAATCAGCCCCAGCATTTT
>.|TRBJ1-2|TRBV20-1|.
CSAREGRGYTF
TGCAGTGCTAGAGAGGGTCGGGGCTACACCTTC
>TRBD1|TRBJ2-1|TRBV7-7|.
CASSLGPDPGGNEQFF
TGTGCCAGCAGCTTAGGCCCGGACCCAGGGGGCAATGAGCAGTTCTTC
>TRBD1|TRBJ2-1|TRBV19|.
CASSQTGGRQFF
TGTGCCAGTAGCCAGACAGGGGGCAGGCAGTTCTTC
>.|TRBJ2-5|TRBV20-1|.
CSARDYGVSGETQYF
TGCAGTGCTAGAGATTATGGGGTGTCGGGAGAGACCCAGTACTTC
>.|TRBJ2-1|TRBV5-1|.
CASSPEREQFF
TGCGCCAGCAGCCCGGAGAGGGAGCAGTTCTTC
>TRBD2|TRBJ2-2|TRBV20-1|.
CSAGGLAAGELFF
TGCAGTGCTGGAGGACTAGCGGCCGGGGAGCTGTTTTTT
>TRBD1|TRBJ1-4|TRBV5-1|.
CASSLEQGNEKLFF
TGCGCCAGCAGCTTGGAACAGGGGAATGAAAAACTGTTTTTT